The present T cell receptor (beta chain) was sequenced within a study of control samples from healthy donors and cancer patients. This CDR3 spans 14 amino acids. CDR1 SGHNT and CDR2 YYREEE come from the germline V gene (reference sequence). V lost 3 bases and J lost 1; bases outside the gene matches: 3. TCRdb's copy holds only in-frame clones and misses some; the assay was immunoSEQ multiplex PCR. The sample holds just over 30,000 clones, 94% seen once. The sequenced material came from blood. This receptor was taken from a man in his sixties in good health. The V and J genes are TRBV5-4 and TRBJ1-1, with TRBD1 matching 7 bases. The CDR3 DNA sequence: TGTGCCAGCAGCTGGGGACAGCGGAACACTGAAGCTTTCTTT. As protein: CASSWGQRNTEAFF. The full variable domain, completed using reference TRBV5-4 and TRBJ1-1, is ETGVTQSPTHLIKTRGQQVTLRCSSQSGHNTVSWYQQALGQGPQFIFQYYREEENGRGNFPPRFSGLQFPNYSSELNVNALELDDSALYLCASSWGQRNTEAFFGQGTRLTVV.